These T cell receptor beta chains were read from a single sample in a study of CD8 T cells in Susac syndrome. TCRdb reanalysed the immunoSEQ multiplex PCR reads using MiXCR and keeps one entry per CDR3 protein. Among approximately 230,000 distinct CDR3 sequences listed, 93% were seen once. The sample comprised CD4+ T cells from PBMCs. The receptors come from a human donor with multiple sclerosis. Each CDR3 is given with its conserved first and last residue. Fields, in order: clone size, J gene, V gene, D gene, CDR3 DNA, CDR3 protein. D genes are given only for firm matches. Clone size is not always given. Where it is, it says once, few, many or a class for expanded clones.

clone_size: NA; j_call: TRBJ2-1; v_call: TRBV20-1; d_call: NA; cdr3_nt: TGCAGTGCTTGGGCCGGGGACAATGAGCAGTTCTTC; cdr3_aa: CSAWAGDNEQFF
clone_size: NA; j_call: TRBJ2-7; v_call: TRBV7-9; d_call: TRBD1; cdr3_nt: TGTGCCAGCAGCTTAGGAGACAGGGTTAACGAGCAGTACTTC; cdr3_aa: CASSLGDRVNEQYF
clone_size: once; j_call: TRBJ2-3; v_call: TRBV5-4; d_call: TRBD1; cdr3_nt: TGTGCCAGCAGCTTGGGACAGGGGGCTACAGATACGCAGTATTTT; cdr3_aa: CASSLGQGATDTQYF
clone_size: NA; j_call: TRBJ1-6; v_call: TRBV5-1; d_call: NA; cdr3_nt: TGCGCCAGCAGCTTGTACCGGGTGGAGGGGGATTCACCCCTCCACTTT; cdr3_aa: CASSLYRVEGDSPLHF
clone_size: NA; j_call: TRBJ2-7; v_call: TRBV6-2/TRBV6-3; d_call: NA; cdr3_nt: TGTGCCAGCAGTTACGGGGAAGGCAAGGAGTACTTC; cdr3_aa: CASSYGEGKEYF
clone_size: NA; j_call: TRBJ2-7; v_call: TRBV18; d_call: TRBD1; cdr3_nt: TGTGCCAGCTCACCGGGGACAGGTTCCTACGAGCAGTACTTC; cdr3_aa: CASSPGTGSYEQYF
clone_size: NA; j_call: TRBJ2-1; v_call: TRBV20-1; d_call: NA; cdr3_nt: TGCAGTGCCCCGGGGGGCCTCTACAATGAGCAGTTCTTC; cdr3_aa: CSAPGGLYNEQFF
clone_size: NA; j_call: TRBJ1-5; v_call: TRBV12-3/TRBV12-4; d_call: NA; cdr3_nt: TGTGCCAGCAGTTTATCCGGGTATAGCAATCAGCCCCAGCATTTT; cdr3_aa: CASSLSGYSNQPQHF
clone_size: NA; j_call: TRBJ1-1; v_call: TRBV5-1; d_call: NA; cdr3_nt: TGCGCCAGCAGCTTGGGGACAAAGAACACTGAAGCTTTCTTT; cdr3_aa: CASSLGTKNTEAFF
clone_size: once; j_call: TRBJ1-6; v_call: TRBV7-6; d_call: NA; cdr3_nt: TGTGCCAGCAGCTTAGATTTACAGTCACCCCTCCACTTT; cdr3_aa: CASSLDLQSPLHF
clone_size: NA; j_call: TRBJ2-1; v_call: TRBV6-1; d_call: NA; cdr3_nt: TGTGCCAGCAGTAAGGAGTGGATGGGAGAGCAGTTCTTC; cdr3_aa: CASSKEWMGEQFF
clone_size: few; j_call: TRBJ1-5; v_call: TRBV7-8; d_call: NA; cdr3_nt: TGTGCCAGCAGCCGAGTGGGTGGGAATCAGCCCCAGCATTTT; cdr3_aa: CASSRVGGNQPQHF
clone_size: NA; j_call: TRBJ1-2; v_call: TRBV20-1; d_call: NA; cdr3_nt: TGCAGTGCTAGAATACAGGGAAATGACTACACCTTC; cdr3_aa: CSARIQGNDYTF
clone_size: NA; j_call: TRBJ1-1; v_call: TRBV3-1; d_call: NA; cdr3_nt: TGTGCCAGCAGCCAAGCGGGGGGGAACACTGAAGCTTTCTTT; cdr3_aa: CASSQAGGNTEAFF